The 21 T cell receptor beta chains presented below share a single source sample, sequenced in a study of T cells after yellow fever vaccination. From the 5' RACE reads, TCRdb called clonotypes with MiXCR, one entry per CDR3 protein. The sample lists over 250,000 distinct CDR3 sequences, over 4% occurring once. The specimen was PBMCs, collected 5 days after the yellow fever booster vaccination. Source of these receptors: a young man who received the YFV17D yellow fever vaccine.

The chain links TRBV20-1 to TRBJ2-1; the D is unclear. Germline assignment: CDR1 DFQATT and CDR2 SNEGSKA (reference sequence). Trimming cost V 1 base and J 0 bases, with 13 bases left between them. The CDR3 is made up of 16 amino acids. CDR3 coding DNA: TGCAGTGCTAGAGGTCTAACAGTAATCTCCTACAATGAGCAGTTCTTC. Protein: CSARGLTVISYNEQFF.

This clonotype appeared many times. The chain uses TRBV10-3 and TRBJ1-2; the D gene is possibly TRBD1 (5 bases). Between the trimmed V and J ends, which lost 6 bases and 1 base, there was a span of 9 bases. The CDR3 extends over 13 amino acids. Germline values: CDR1 ENHRY, CDR2 SYGVKD. CDR3 amino acids: CAIRGTDNYGYTF. In DNA, the CDR3 is TGTGCCATCAGGGGGACTGATAACTATGGCTACACCTTC.

This clonotype has a handful of counts. The chain employs TRBV6-1 and TRBJ2-7; D remains unclear. The CDR3 length is 13 residues. V lost 5 bases and J lost 2, with 10 bases in between. CDR1 is MNHNS and CDR2 is SASEGT in the germline V gene. The CDR3 nucleotides are TGTGCCAGCAGTTTGCGTTCACCCTACGAGCAGTACGTC. Its protein is CASSLRSPYEQYV.

This clonotype was observed a few times. V gene TRBV7-3 combines with J gene TRBJ2-3; weak D call: TRBD2 (5 bases). The V and J ends lost 6 bases and 2 bases respectively, with 18 bases between them. Germline-derived CDR1 and CDR2 are SGHTA and FQGTGA. This CDR3 has 16 amino acids. CDR3 bases: TGTGCCAGCAGACTTCAAGGCGGGTCGGTCACAGATACGCAGTATTTT. Translating gives CASRLQGGSVTDTQYF.

This clonotype was detected many times. This chain links TRBV7-9 with TRBJ1-1, with 9 positions matching TRBD1. The CDR3 consists of 14 residues. Trimming removed 4 bases from V and 6 bases from J; junction bases left unmatched: 6. Germline V gene lookup returns CDR1 SEHNR and CDR2 FQNEAQ (reference sequence). The CDR3 coding sequence is TGTGCCAGCAGCTCTACAGGGGGCGCTCCTGAAGCTTTCTTT. Translated: CASSSTGGAPEAFF.

This clonotype was counted at least ten times. The J gene is TRBJ1-5, the V gene TRBV6-5; tentative D call: TRBD1 (6 bases). The germline CDR1 and CDR2 sequences are MNHEY and SVGAGI. The V end lost 7 bases, the J end lost 6 bases, and 13 bases lay between the germline ends. The CDR3 length is 13 residues. Written as DNA, the CDR3 is TGTGCCAGCACCCCCAGGGGCCCTCAGCCCCAGCATTTT. It encodes CASTPRGPQPQHF.

This clonotype showed up just a few times. This sequence joins TRBV19 and TRBJ1-5, with D possibly being TRBD1 (6 bases). Germline values: CDR1 LNHDA, CDR2 SQIVND (reference sequence). CDR3 length: 14 amino acids. V was shortened by 5 bases and J by 7 bases, with 15 bases between the two germline ends. CDR3 in DNA: TGTGCCAGTAGTGTCACGACAGGCAGCCAGCCCCAGCATTTT. Protein product: CASSVTTGSQPQHF. Using reference TRBV19 and TRBJ1-5 for the parts outside the CDR3, the full variable domain is DGGITQSPKYLFRKEGQNVTLSCEQNLNHDAMYWYRQDPGQGLRLIYYSQIVNDFQKGDIAEGYSVSREKKESFPLTVTSAQKNPTAFYLCASSVTTGSQPQHFGDGTRLSIL.

The sample holds a few counts of this clonotype. The rearrangement joins TRBV20-1 to TRBJ2-4; TRBD1 is a possible D gene (6 bases). V was cut by 1 base and J by 4 bases, with 14 bases left in between. The CDR3 extends over 15 amino acids. The germline V gene encodes CDR1 DFQATT and CDR2 SNEGSKA (reference sequence). CDR3 loop: CSARGGAGAKNIQYF. For the CDR3, the DNA is TGCAGTGCTAGAGGGGGAGCAGGGGCTAAAAACATTCAGTACTTC.

The V and J genes are TRBV5-1 and TRBJ2-1; 7 nucleotides line up with TRBD1. The trim removed 3 bases at V and 2 bases at J, leaving 5 bases unmatched. In germline, CDR1 is SGHRS, CDR2 YFSETQ. The length of the CDR3 is 15 residues. The CDR3 sequence: CASSSPDRTYNEQFF. The CDR3 DNA reads as TGCGCCAGCAGCTCCCCGGACAGGACCTACAATGAGCAGTTCTTC. Together with reference TRBV5-1 and TRBJ2-1, the CDR3 gives the full variable domain: KAGVTQTPRYLIKTRGQQVTLSCSPISGHRSVSWYQQTPGQGLQFLFEYFSETQRNKGNFPGRFSGRQFSNSRSEMNVSTLELGDSALYLCASSSPDRTYNEQFFGPGTRLTVL.

CDR3: CASSSSGLNRGYGYTF. Written as DNA, the CDR3 is TGTGCCAGCAGTTCCTCTGGACTGAACCGGGGCTATGGCTACACCTTC. The chain employs TRBV27 and TRBJ1-2; D not certain. The CDR3 is 16 residues long. Germline V lookup: CDR1 MNHEY, CDR2 SMNVEV (reference sequence). Trimming removed 4 bases at V and 4 bases at J, with 19 bases between.

This clonotype has a handful of counts. The chain couples TRBV7-2 to TRBJ2-6; no reliable D call. The germline CDR1 and CDR2 sequences are SGHTA and FQGNSA. V was pared by 1 base and J by 1 base, with 11 bases between. There are 17 residues in the CDR3. The chain's CDR3 is CASSLVSSWSGANVLTF. The DNA of the CDR3 is TGTGCCAGCAGCTTAGTGTCTTCGTGGTCTGGGGCCAACGTCCTGACTTTC.

This clonotype has just a few counts. The chain recombines TRBV4-3 with TRBJ2-2, with 8 positions matching TRBD2. From germline, CDR1 is LGHNA and CDR2 YSLEER. The CDR3 is made up of 15 amino acids. Trimming removed 1 base from V and 7 bases from J; junction bases left unmatched: 5. CDR3 DNA sequence: TGCGCCAGCAGCCAAGCGGGGGGGCCCGTCGGGGAGCTGTTTTTT. As protein: CASSQAGGPVGELFF.

There are many counts of this clonotype. The V call is TRBV5-1, the J call TRBJ2-1; possible D gene TRBD1, 6 bases. Trimming pared 4 bases from V and 9 bases from J, leaving 14 bases between. The length of the CDR3 is 13 residues. Per germline, CDR1 SGHRS and CDR2 YFSETQ. This CDR3 is CASSVVGGFEQFF. CDR3 coding DNA: TGCGCCAGCAGCGTAGTAGGGGGTTTTGAGCAGTTCTTC.

This clonotype was counted ten times or more. The V call is TRBV4-3, the J call TRBJ1-4, with a tentative D call TRBD1 (5 bases). The CDR3 consists of 16 residues. Germline values: CDR1 LGHNA, CDR2 YSLEER. Deletions cut 4 bases from V and 4 bases from J, with 16 bases between. The CDR3 DNA follows: TGCGCCAGCAGCCCAAACGAGGGGTCGGGTAATGAAAAACTGTTTTTT. Protein sequence: CASSPNEGSGNEKLFF.

The V gene is TRBV4-3, the J gene TRBJ1-3; 7 bases are a match to TRBD1. This CDR3 is built from 16 residues. CDR1 LGHNA and CDR2 YSLEER come from the germline V gene. The V segment lost 2 bases and the J segment 3 bases; nucleotides outside the gene matches: 7. In DNA, the CDR3 is TGCGCCAGCAGCCAATCCCGGACAGGCATTGGAAACACCATATATTTT. It specifies CASSQSRTGIGNTIYF.

This clonotype was recorded a few times. The CDR3 DNA reads TGTGCCAGCAGCCCCGCATGGGGAGGGGGCCAGCCCCAGCATTTT. It yields the protein CASSPAWGGGQPQHF. This chain links TRBV3-1 with TRBJ1-5; 7 positions match TRBD1. Trimming at V came to 4 bases and at J to 7 bases, leaving 10 bases not matched to a gene. Germline-derived CDR1 and CDR2 are LGHDT and YNNKEL (reference sequence). The CDR3 runs to 15 residues.

The V and J genes are TRBV6-2 or TRBV6-3 and TRBJ2-2; TRBD1 aligns across 8 bases. V dropped 4 bases and J dropped 0; count of bases not matched to a gene: 7. CDR3 length: 17 residues. The germline V gene encodes CDR1 MNHEY and CDR2 SVGEGT. The CDR3 protein is CASSFHRTGTNTGELFF. The CDR3, as DNA: TGTGCCAGCAGTTTCCACCGGACAGGGACGAACACCGGGGAGCTGTTTTTT.

This clonotype was counted ten times or more. The CDR3 protein is CATPTHVRIAEQFF. The CDR3 DNA reads TGTGCCACCCCGACACACGTACGGATTGCTGAGCAGTTCTTC. The J gene is TRBJ2-1, the V gene TRBV27; D gene unclear. V was shortened by 10 bases and J by 9 bases, with 22 bases between the two germline ends. The CDR3 runs 14 residues. Germline lookup yields CDR1 MNHEY and CDR2 SMNVEV (reference sequence).

A word on this clonotype: Mismatch with germline at one junction end may stem from a read error. This chain uses TRBV12-3 or TRBV12-4 with TRBJ2-4, with D possibly matching TRBD1 (5 bases). The CDR3 runs to 12 residues. CDR3 coding DNA: TGTGCCAGCAGCCAGACTCGGACCCTGGGGCACTTC. Encoded protein: CASSQTRTLGHF.

This clonotype was detected ten times or more. The chain carries TRBV29-1 and TRBJ2-5, with 8 bases lining up with TRBD1. The CDR3 sequence is 12 residues long. V dropped 6 bases and J dropped 6; count of bases not matched to a gene: 6. Per germline, CDR1 SQVTM and CDR2 ANQGSEA. The CDR3 loop is CSVLDRVKTQYF. Written as DNA, the CDR3 is TGCAGCGTGCTGGACAGGGTAAAGACCCAGTACTTC.

This clonotype was observed a few times. The genes are TRBV12-3 or TRBV12-4 and TRBJ1-2; D might be TRBD1 (5 bases). This CDR3 has 22 residues. Trimming stripped 2 bases from V and 0 bases from J, with 31 bases between. CDR3 region: CASSLLSFAGRPDRGTNYGYTF. The CDR3 DNA is TGTGCCAGCAGTTTATTATCGTTTGCGGGACGTCCGGATCGGGGAACTAACTATGGCTACACCTTC.